One and the same sample provided the 7 T cell receptor beta chains below, sequenced in a study of cytomegalovirus exposure and HLA in healthy donors. The primer mix had 60 Vbeta and 13 Jbeta primers. TCRdb's copy holds only in-frame clones and misses some; the assay was immunoSEQ multiplex PCR. Its listing shows under 65,000 clones. Sequencing was done on a sample of PBMCs. Receptors were obtained from a woman aged 25 to 45 in good health and CMV-seropositive.

The chain joins TRBV2 to TRBJ1-4, with a weak D call TRBD1 (6 bases). This CDR3 is 15 amino acids long. Germline V lookup: CDR1 SNHLY, CDR2 FYNNEI. The V and J ends lost 5 bases and 4 bases respectively, with 14 bases between them. The CDR3 DNA follows: TGTGCCAGCAGTCGACAGGTTTCCGGTAATGAAAAACTGTTTTTT. Protein sequence: CASSRQVSGNEKLFF.

This chain joins TRBV6-5 and TRBJ1-1; the D is unclear. Trimming took off 0 bases at V and 5 bases at J, with 7 bases between the two ends. The CDR3 length is 13 residues. Germline V gene data show CDR1 as MNHEY and CDR2 as SVGAGI. CDR3 DNA sequence: TGTGCCAGCAGTTACTCGGCGGGTACTGAAGCTTTCTTT. This sequence encodes CASSYSAGTEAFF.

V usage is TRBV6-6 and J usage is TRBJ2-3; 13 bases align to TRBD2. The germline V gene encodes CDR1 MNHNY and CDR2 SVGAGI (reference sequence). The CDR3 is 16 amino acids. V was clipped by 3 bases and J by 4 bases; unmatched bases: 4. CDR3 DNA: TGTGCCAGCAGTTATACTAGCGGGAGGGAATCAGATACGCAGTATTTT. Its protein product is CASSYTSGRESDTQYF.

As concerns this clone: Other DNA variants within this sample encode the same CDR3. V usage is TRBV28 and J usage is TRBJ1-1, with D possibly matching TRBD1 (5 bases). Trimming stripped 7 bases from V and 1 base from J, with 10 bases between. Germline-derived CDR1 and CDR2 are MDHEN and SYDVKM. This CDR3 has 13 residues. The CDR3 here is CASTLTGNTEAFF. CDR3 nucleotides: TGTGCCAGCACACTTACAGGGAACACTGAAGCTTTCTTT. Using reference TRBV28 and TRBJ1-1 for the parts outside the CDR3, the full variable domain is DVKVTQSSRYLVKRTGEKVFLECVQDMDHENMFWYRQDPGLGLRLIYFSYDVKMKEKGDIPEGYSVSREKKERFSLILESASTNQTSMYLCASTLTGNTEAFFGQGTRLTVV.

The chain carries TRBV19 and TRBJ2-3, with TRBD2 matching over 8 bases. The germline V gene has CDR1 LNHDA and CDR2 SQIVND (reference sequence). This CDR3 contains 15 residues. V dropped 7 bases and J dropped 1; count of bases not matched to a gene: 7. CDR3 nucleotide sequence: TGTGCCAGTACCCTCGATAGCGGGGGCACAGATACGCAGTATTTT. This sequence encodes CASTLDSGGTDTQYF.

The genes are TRBV7-6 and TRBJ2-7, with 10 bases that match TRBD2. This CDR3 has 14 residues. J lost 6 bases, V lost 4 bases, and 6 bases had no gene match. Per germline, CDR1 SGHVS and CDR2 FNYEAQ. The DNA for the CDR3 is TGTGCCAGCAGCTACGCTAGCGGGAGCGGCGAGCAGTACTTC. This translates into CASSYASGSGEQYF.

Concerning this clone: Other DNA sequences of this sample code for an identical CDR3. The rearrangement uses TRBV28 and TRBJ2-3; tentative D call: TRBD2 (6 bases). The germline V gene encodes CDR1 MDHEN and CDR2 SYDVKM. With 2 bases removed from V and 0 bases from J, the gap between germline ends came to 9 bases. This CDR3 is 15 amino acids long. The CDR3 DNA sequence: TGTGCCAGCAGTTTAGATAGCGGTAGCACAGATACGCAGTATTTT. It encodes CASSLDSGSTDTQYF. The whole variable domain, filled in from reference TRBV28 and TRBJ2-3, reads DVKVTQSSRYLVKRTGEKVFLECVQDMDHENMFWYRQDPGLGLRLIYFSYDVKMKEKGDIPEGYSVSREKKERFSLILESASTNQTSMYLCASSLDSGSTDTQYFGPGTRLTVL.